This T cell receptor beta chain came from a study of blood T cell repertoires in COVID-19. Per the germline V gene, CDR1 is MDHEN and CDR2 is SYDVKM. With 2 bases clipped from V and 1 base from J, the junction kept 4 bases outside the gene matches. This CDR3 contains 15 residues. Using immunoSEQ multiplex PCR, the repertoire was profiled, and TCRdb retains in-frame clones only, with some absent. The data show 200,000 or so clones, with 65% to 90% seen just once and 3.5% to 4% held by the top ten. This clonotype originated in a woman in her 40s with acute COVID-19. The chain uses TRBV28 and TRBJ2-7, with 8 bases aligning to TRBD1. The specimen was PBMCs or T cells enriched from blood (not recorded which). CDR3 bases: TGTGCCAGCAGTTTACAGGGGGCTGTGTCCTACGAGCAGTACTTC. Translation: CASSLQGAVSYEQYF.